The present entry profiles one T cell receptor beta chain with its context. This sample was included in a study of blood T cells in healthy people across ages. The CDR3 covers 15 residues. Germline V gene lookup returns CDR1 SGHDN and CDR2 FVKESK. Germline trimming cut 5 bases from V and 2 bases from J; bases unmatched to any gene: 9. Per sample, no less than 5.5 micrograms of total RNA were extracted. The use of a sample-barcoded 5' primer and a J-beta primer mix characterized a second PCR of roughly 6 to 11 cycles. In TCRdb, the 5' RACE reads were re-called with MiXCR into one record per CDR3 protein. The table has hundreds of thousands of distinct CDR3 sequences, roughly 43% seen once; the top ten hold 30%.

The clonotype was recovered from a man older than 75 in good health. Material for sequencing was blood. This sequence joins TRBV14 and TRBJ2-7, with TRBD1 identical over 7 bases. Written as DNA, the CDR3 is TGTGCCAGCAGCTACGCCGGGACAGCAACCTACGAGCAGTACTTC. Translation gives CASSYAGTATYEQYF.